These 30 T cell receptor beta chains share one sample of origin, sequenced in a study of chemoradiotherapy in HPV16-positive cancers. Clones were read by immunoSEQ multiplex PCR, and TCRdb kept only the in-frame ones, dropping some. The top ten clones hold 3% to 4% of a sample with about 35,000 clones, 80% to 95% of them seen once. Here the sequenced sample was blood, taken from a patient who underwent chemoradiotherapy. The receptors were sampled from a human donor with HPV-associated anogenital cancer.

The V gene is TRBV5-6, the J gene TRBJ2-5, with 12 bases that match TRBD2. Germline lookup yields CDR1 SGHDT and CDR2 YYEEEE. Losses at the gene ends were 5 bases for V and 5 bases for J; bases not matched to a gene: 7. This CDR3 comprises 15 residues. The CDR3 nucleotides read TGTGCCAGCAGACGCACCGGGACTAGCGGGGAGACCCAGTACTTC. Its translation: CASRRTGTSGETQYF.

The chain has TRBV27 and TRBJ2-2; tentatively, D is TRBD2 (5 bases). The V end was cut by 9 bases, the J end by 3 bases, with 14 bases between. Germline assignment: CDR1 MNHEY and CDR2 SMNVEV (reference sequence). There are 14 residues in the CDR3. The CDR3 region is CASSGEGDTGELFF. The CDR3 DNA is TGTGCCAGTTCCGGGGAAGGAGACACCGGGGAGCTGTTTTTT.

The chain carries TRBV7-9 and TRBJ2-7; 10 bases align to TRBD1. Germline-derived CDR1 and CDR2 are SEHNR and FQNEAQ (reference sequence). V lost 1 base and J lost 3; bases outside the gene matches: 9. CDR3 length equals 17 residues. The CDR3 reads CASSLVVAGQGFYEQYF. In DNA, the CDR3 is TGTGCCAGCAGCTTAGTAGTGGCGGGACAGGGGTTCTACGAGCAGTACTTC. The whole variable domain, remainder taken from reference TRBV7-9 and TRBJ2-7, is DTGVSQNPRHKITKRGQNVTFRCDPISEHNRLYWYRQTLGQGPEFLTYFQNEAQLEKSRLLSDRFSAERPKGSFSTLEIQRTEQGDSAMYLCASSLVVAGQGFYEQYFGPGTRLTVT.

V usage is TRBV18 and J usage is TRBJ2-5, with 7 bases lining up with TRBD1. In germline, CDR1 is KGHSH, CDR2 LQKENI. V was pared by 2 bases and J by 11 bases, with 14 bases of the junction left unmatched. The CDR3 runs to 15 residues. The DNA for the CDR3 is TGTGCCAGCTCACCAAGTCAGGGGACAGTTGGGGAGCAGTACTTC. This codes for CASSPSQGTVGEQYF. Drawing the rest from reference TRBV18 and TRBJ2-5, the complete variable domain is NAGVMQNPRHLVRRRGQEARLRCSPMKGHSHVYWYRQLPEEGLKFMVYLQKENIIDESGMPKERFSAEFPKEGPSILRIQQVVRGDSAAYFCASSPSQGTVGEQYFGPGTRLLVL.

This clone occurred once. The V gene is TRBV6-5, the J gene TRBJ1-1, with 11 bases identical to TRBD1. CDR3 size: 14 residues. After removal of 6 bases from V and 4 bases from J, the junction contained 4 bases not matched to a gene. In germline, CDR1 is MNHEY, CDR2 SVGAGI. In nucleotides, the CDR3 is TGTGCCAGCAGCGGACAGGGGGCGGGCACTGAAGCTTTCTTT. This gives the protein CASSGQGAGTEAFF.

The chain couples TRBV11-3 to TRBJ1-6, with D possibly matching TRBD1 (5 bases). CDR3 length: 15 amino acids. Germline values: CDR1 SGHNT, CDR2 YENEEA. V lost 4 bases to trimming and J lost 9 bases, with 16 bases between them. In DNA form, the CDR3 reads TGTGCCAGCAGCTCATTAGGGGTCGGGATTTCACCCCTCCACTTT. This gives the protein CASSSLGVGISPLHF. Combining the CDR3 with reference TRBV11-3 and TRBJ1-6 gives the whole variable domain EAGVVQSPRYKIIEKKQPVAFWCNPISGHNTLYWYLQNLGQGPELLIRYENEEAVDDSQLPKDRFSAERLKGVDSTLKIQPAELGDSAVYLCASSSLGVGISPLHFGNGTRLTVT.

The chain recombines TRBV7-3 with TRBJ2-3; D is possibly TRBD2 (6 bases). Germline V gene lookup returns CDR1 SGHTA and CDR2 FQGTGA. The CDR3 length is 15 residues. With 2 bases removed from V and 3 bases from J, the gap between germline ends came to 12 bases. The CDR3 is CASSLGASGTDTQYF. As DNA, the CDR3 is TGTGCCAGCAGCTTAGGGGCGAGCGGGACAGATACGCAGTATTTT.

V gene TRBV4-3 combines with J gene TRBJ2-3, with D tentatively TRBD2 (6 bases). The germline gives CDR1 LGHNA, CDR2 YSLEER. The germline V and J ends were trimmed by 6 bases and 3 bases, with 13 bases remaining between them. CDR3 size: 14 residues. CDR3 protein: CASSGRSSTDTQYF. CDR3 sequence (DNA): TGCGCCAGCAGTGGGAGGAGTTCGACAGATACGCAGTATTTT.

The CDR3 sequence is CASSEKRGTYGYTF. The DNA for the CDR3 is TGTGCCAGCAGTGAAAAGCGCGGGACATATGGCTACACCTTC. The rearrangement uses TRBV6-1 and TRBJ1-2; the D gene is possibly TRBD1 (6 bases). CDR1 and CDR2 from the germline V gene are MNHNS and SASEGT. The CDR3 covers 14 residues. Trimming took 2 bases from V and 5 from J, leaving 12 bases between them.

The rearrangement uses TRBV5-1 and TRBJ1-4, with 7 bases matching TRBD1. The V gene end was trimmed by 4 bases and the J gene end by 5 bases; junction bases not matched to a gene: 8. There are 15 residues in the CDR3. Germline-derived CDR1 and CDR2 are SGHRS and YFSETQ. The CDR3 loop is CASSADGRGNEKLFF. The CDR3 region has the DNA TGCGCCAGCAGCGCGGACGGCAGGGGGAATGAAAAACTGTTTTTT.

The chain has TRBV5-1 and TRBJ1-1; tentatively, D is TRBD1 (5 bases). Germline V CDR1 and CDR2: SGHRS, YFSETQ. Trimming removed 3 bases from V and 5 bases from J, with 14 bases in between. The CDR3 length is 14 residues. The CDR3 sequence is CASSSEGSRTEAFF. Here the CDR3 DNA reads TGCGCCAGCAGCTCTGAGGGGTCTAGGACTGAAGCTTTCTTT.

The V call is TRBV2, the J call TRBJ1-2; unclear D gene. The germline V gene has CDR1 SNHLY and CDR2 FYNNEI. Trimming removed 2 bases at V and 5 bases at J, with 9 bases between. The CDR3 consists of 13 residues. The CDR3: CASSERRTYGYTF. CDR3 DNA sequence: TGTGCCAGCAGTGAAAGGCGCACTTATGGCTACACCTTC.

The sample holds one count of this clone. The chain employs TRBV5-1 and TRBJ1-2; D gene uncertain. CDR1 and CDR2 (germline): SGHRS, YFSETQ. This CDR3 contains 14 residues. Trimming took off 0 bases at V and 1 base at J, with 7 bases between the two ends. CDR3 nucleotides: TGCGCCAGCAGCTTGGCCGGGAGTAACTATGGCTACACCTTC. This encodes CASSLAGSNYGYTF.

The genes are TRBV6-1 and TRBJ1-5, with a tentative D call TRBD1 (5 bases). From germline, CDR1 is MNHNS and CDR2 SASEGT. V was shortened by 6 bases and J by 3 bases, with 12 bases between the two germline ends. The CDR3 has 14 residues. CDR3: CASRDRGTNQPQHF. The CDR3 coding sequence is TGTGCCAGCAGGGATAGAGGGACCAATCAGCCCCAGCATTTT.

The rearrangement links TRBV5-1 to TRBJ2-3, with a tentative D call TRBD2 (6 bases). Germline-derived CDR1 and CDR2 are SGHRS and YFSETQ. V dropped 3 bases and J dropped 2 bases, with 22 bases sitting between them. CDR3 length: 18 amino acids. In DNA, the CDR3 is TGCGCCAGCAGCTGGTTGGAGGTCGGGACTTCGGACACAGATACGCAGTATTTT. It yields the protein CASSWLEVGTSDTDTQYF. Drawing the rest from reference TRBV5-1 and TRBJ2-3, the complete variable domain is KAGVTQTPRYLIKTRGQQVTLSCSPISGHRSVSWYQQTPGQGLQFLFEYFSETQRNKGNFPGRFSGRQFSNSRSEMNVSTLELGDSALYLCASSWLEVGTSDTDTQYFGPGTRLTVL.

The chain employs TRBV5-6 and TRBJ2-2; 8 bases are shared with TRBD1. With V trimmed by 0 bases and J by 5 bases, 3 bases remained unmatched. CDR3 length equals 15 residues. CDR1 SGHDT and CDR2 YYEEEE come from the germline V gene. The CDR3 sequence is CASSLEQGVTGELFF. CDR3 nucleotides: TGTGCCAGCAGCTTGGAACAGGGGGTGACCGGGGAGCTGTTTTTT.

The chain joins TRBV7-8 to TRBJ1-6, with 10 positions matching TRBD1. With V trimmed by 1 base and J by 9 bases, 6 bases remained unmatched. CDR1 and CDR2 from the germline V gene are SGHVS and FQNEAQ. The CDR3 sequence is 16 residues long. CDR3 residues: CASSLGRQGASSPLHF. CDR3 sequence (DNA): TGTGCCAGCAGCTTAGGGCGACAGGGGGCTAGTTCACCCCTCCACTTT.

The chain combines TRBV11-2 with TRBJ1-6, with D maybe TRBD1 (5 bases). Trimming cost V 0 bases and J 10 bases, with 13 bases left between them. This CDR3 comprises 15 residues. Germline loops: CDR1 SGHAT, CDR2 FQNNGV. CDR3 DNA sequence: TGTGCCAGCAGCTTAGAGGGCAGGGACGGGTCACCCCTCCACTTT. It specifies CASSLEGRDGSPLHF.

The chain is built from TRBV9 and TRBJ1-1; D possibly corresponds to TRBD1 (6 bases). The ends were cut back, 4 bases at V and 8 bases at J, with 12 bases in the middle. Per germline, CDR1 SGDLS and CDR2 YYNGEE. CDR3 length: 12 amino acids. The CDR3 DNA sequence: TGTGCCAGCAGCCCCAGGGGTAGCGAAGCTTTCTTT. This codes for CASSPRGSEAFF.

J is TRBJ1-2 and V is TRBV27; D is ambiguous. The ends were cut back, 6 bases at V and 0 bases at J, with 11 bases in the middle. The CDR3 extends over 14 amino acids. Looked up from germline, CDR1 is MNHEY and CDR2 is SMNVEV (reference sequence). The CDR3 DNA follows: TGTGCCAGCAGGGACGCCAGATCTAACTATGGCTACACCTTC. It translates to CASRDARSNYGYTF.

The J gene is TRBJ2-7, the V gene TRBV5-1, with 8 bases aligning to TRBD2. There are 17 residues in the CDR3. Per germline, CDR1 SGHRS and CDR2 YFSETQ. V dropped 3 bases and J dropped 3; count of bases not matched to a gene: 14. In DNA, the CDR3 is TGCGCCAGCAGCTCGGGGGGGGGCCCGGGGAATTACTACGAGCAGTACTTC. It translates to CASSSGGGPGNYYEQYF.

This CDR3 is CASSLGAADRFYGYTF. Here the CDR3 DNA reads TGTGCCAGCAGCTTAGGCGCCGCGGACAGGTTCTATGGCTACACCTTC. The chain links TRBV7-8 to TRBJ1-2, with 7 positions matching TRBD1. CDR1 and CDR2 (germline): SGHVS, FQNEAQ. The CDR3 runs 16 residues. Trimming took 1 base from V and 4 from J; bases not matched to a gene: 9.

This clone was counted only a few times. The gene calls are TRBV6-4 and TRBJ2-3; no reliable D call. With 2 bases removed from V and 1 base from J, the gap between germline ends came to 10 bases. The CDR3 covers 15 residues. Germline V gene data show CDR1 as MRHNA and CDR2 as SNTAGT. In nucleotides, the CDR3 is TGTGCCAGCAGTGACCAAATTGGGGGCACAGATACGCAGTATTTT. Amino acids: CASSDQIGGTDTQYF.

The rearrangement uses TRBV4-2 and TRBJ2-7, with TRBD1 identical over 10 bases. V lost 3 bases and J lost 5; bases outside the gene matches: 10. Germline V gene sequence: CDR1 LGHNA, CDR2 YNFKEQ. The length of the CDR3 is 16 residues. CDR3 nucleotides: TGTGCCAGCAGCCAGGGCCGGACAGGGGGTAAAAACGAGCAGTACTTC. It translates to CASSQGRTGGKNEQYF.

The J gene is TRBJ2-5, the V gene TRBV4-1; 16 bases are shared with TRBD2. Germline CDR1 reads MGHRA; CDR2 reads YSYEKL. V was clipped by 6 bases and J by 4 bases; unmatched bases: 8. The CDR3 runs 17 residues. This CDR3 is CASRAGLAGGPAETQYF. The CDR3 nucleotides are TGCGCCAGCAGAGCGGGACTAGCGGGGGGGCCAGCAGAGACCCAGTACTTC.

The chain uses TRBV9 and TRBJ2-1; TRBD2 matches at 8 bases. Germline V gene data show CDR1 as SGDLS and CDR2 as YYNGEE. This CDR3 comprises 14 residues. The V and J ends lost 5 bases and 7 bases, in that order; junction bases with no gene match: 8. The CDR3 is CASSREGDGNEQFF. Written as DNA, the CDR3 is TGTGCCAGCAGTCGGGAGGGAGATGGAAATGAGCAGTTCTTC.

The rearrangement joins TRBV4-1 to TRBJ1-1; D uncertain. V was clipped by 0 bases and J by 0 bases, with 11 bases between them. The CDR3 loop spans 16 amino acids. Per the germline V gene, CDR1 is MGHRA and CDR2 is YSYEKL. The CDR3 DNA sequence: TGCGCCAGCAGCCAAGACGAAGGGATGTTGAACACTGAAGCTTTCTTT. Its protein is CASSQDEGMLNTEAFF.

The chain uses TRBV2 and TRBJ2-2; TRBD2 is a possible D gene (5 bases). V shed 8 bases and J shed 3 bases, with 19 bases lying between them. CDR1 is SNHLY, CDR2 FYNNEI, per germline. There are 16 residues in the CDR3. CDR3 sequence (DNA): TGTGCCAGCTCTGAGCGGCCAGCGGAAGACACCGGGGAGCTGTTTTTT. It codes for CASSERPAEDTGELFF.

Note on this clone: Other DNA sequences in this sample translate to the same CDR3. The V and J genes are TRBV4-2 and TRBJ1-2, with TRBD1 identical over 9 bases. Losses at the gene ends were 5 bases for V and 6 bases for J; bases not matched to a gene: 10. CDR3 length: 15 amino acids. Germline lookup yields CDR1 LGHNA and CDR2 YNFKEQ. The CDR3, as DNA: TGTGCCAGCAGCTCCCCCGGGACAGGGAAGGATGGCTACACCTTC. This gives the protein CASSSPGTGKDGYTF.

J is TRBJ2-5 and V is TRBV5-1; D gene unclear. TRBJ2-7 explains the end of the DNA better; the J call may be wrong. CDR1 is SGHRS and CDR2 is YFSETQ in the germline V gene. The CDR3 contains 13 residues. The CDR3 region is CASSLALSYEQYF. Written as DNA, the CDR3 is TGCGCCAGCAGCTTGGCTTTGTCCTACGAGCAGTACTTC.